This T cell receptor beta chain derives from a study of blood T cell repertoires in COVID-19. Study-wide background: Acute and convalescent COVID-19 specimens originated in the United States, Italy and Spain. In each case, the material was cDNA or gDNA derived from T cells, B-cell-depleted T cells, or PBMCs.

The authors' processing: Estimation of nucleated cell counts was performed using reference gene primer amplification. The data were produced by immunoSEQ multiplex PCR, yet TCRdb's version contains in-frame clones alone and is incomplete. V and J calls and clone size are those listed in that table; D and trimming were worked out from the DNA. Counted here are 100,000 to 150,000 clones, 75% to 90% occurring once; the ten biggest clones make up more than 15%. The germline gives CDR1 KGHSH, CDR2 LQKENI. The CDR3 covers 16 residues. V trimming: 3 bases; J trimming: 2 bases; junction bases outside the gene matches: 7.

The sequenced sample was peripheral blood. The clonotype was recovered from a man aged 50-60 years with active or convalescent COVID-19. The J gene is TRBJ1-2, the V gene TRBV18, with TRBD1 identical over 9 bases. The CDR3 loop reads CASSPLQGASNYGYTF. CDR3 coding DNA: TGTGCCAGCTCACCCCTACAGGGGGCATCCAACTATGGCTACACCTTC.